The 11 T cell receptor beta chains below were found in one sample sequenced in a study of T-cell memory formation after mild COVID-19. In TCRdb, the 5' RACE reads were re-called with MiXCR into one record per CDR3 protein. The sample includes hundreds of thousands of distinct CDR3 sequences, 25% to 30% of them seen just once. The sequenced sample was PBMCs or a T cell subset sorted from them (not recorded which). These receptors originate from an adult woman who had mild COVID-19 (a few samples of this study predate the infection). Cell type and time point are not known.

Here the CDR3 reads CASSQDNGLEGWYEQYF. CDR3 nucleotides: TGTGCCAGCAGCCAAGATAATGGTCTCGAAGGTTGGTACGAGCAGTACTTC. The chain couples TRBV4-2 to TRBJ2-7; D remains ambiguous. The length of the CDR3 is 17 residues. V lost 0 bases and J 4 bases, leaving 19 bases between the germline ends. Germline lookup yields CDR1 LGHNA and CDR2 YNFKEQ.

In nucleotides, the CDR3 is TGCGCCAGCAGTCAATCGTCTAGCGGTAGCACAGATACGCAGTATTTT. Translated: CASSQSSSGSTDTQYF. The chain employs TRBV23-1 and TRBJ2-3; 7 bases line up with TRBD2. TRBV23-1 carries the ORF label, with uncertain function. After removal of 0 bases from V and 0 bases from J, the junction contained 3 bases not matched to a gene. CDR3 size: 16 residues.

This sequence joins TRBV6-6 and TRBJ1-5; TRBD1 is a possible D gene (6 bases). The CDR3 spans 13 residues. The germline V gene encodes CDR1 MNHNY and CDR2 SVGAGI (reference sequence). Trimming took 7 bases from V and 8 from J, leaving 15 bases between them. DNA for the CDR3: TGTGCCAGCACTATACCAGGGGCAGAGCCCCAGCATTTT. Translating gives CASTIPGAEPQHF.

The chain couples TRBV20-1 to TRBJ2-7, with no clear D. Germline loops: CDR1 DFQATT, CDR2 SNEGSKA (reference sequence). Trimming stripped 3 bases from V and 2 bases from J, with 14 bases between. The CDR3 length is 14 residues. CDR3 region: CSARDGPMAYEQYF. CDR3 nucleotides: TGCAGTGCTAGGGACGGCCCTATGGCCTACGAGCAGTACTTC.

V gene TRBV20-1 combines with J gene TRBJ2-4; D perhaps matches TRBD2 (6 bases). Trimming took off 0 bases at V and 13 bases at J, with 22 bases between the two ends. Germline-derived CDR1 and CDR2 are DFQATT and SNEGSKA (reference sequence). The CDR3 is 15 residues long. The CDR3 DNA reads TGCAGTGCTAGAGACAAACCCCCGGAACCGGACTACCAGTACTTC. Residues: CSARDKPPEPDYQYF.

The J gene is TRBJ1-1, the V gene TRBV5-1, with 7 bases lining up with TRBD1. Trimming took 3 bases from V and 3 from J; bases not matched to a gene: 17. The germline V gene has CDR1 SGHRS and CDR2 YFSETQ. This CDR3 is 18 amino acids long. In DNA form, the CDR3 reads TGCGCCAGCAGCTCGGGTCTTCGGGACAGAGTTCTACACACTGAAGCTTTCTTT. It codes for CASSSGLRDRVLHTEAFF.

This clonotype has a handful of counts. The CDR3 DNA sequence: TGCAGTGCCGGGACGGGGAACACTGAAGCTTTCTTT. Translation gives CSAGTGNTEAFF. The chain employs TRBV29-1 and TRBJ1-1, with a possible D match to TRBD1 (5 bases). The CDR3 spans 12 residues. Germline V gives CDR1 SQVTM, CDR2 ANQGSEA.

A few counts support this clonotype. The chain combines TRBV9 with TRBJ2-3, with TRBD2 matching over 9 bases. From germline, CDR1 is SGDLS and CDR2 YYNGEE. Trimming removed 0 bases from V and 4 bases from J; junction bases left unmatched: 9. The CDR3 sequence is 17 residues long. CDR3 sequence reads: CASSVDSAGGFADTQYF. In DNA form, the CDR3 reads TGTGCCAGCAGCGTAGATTCCGCGGGAGGGTTCGCAGATACGCAGTATTTT.

There are many counts of this clonotype. This chain links TRBV6-5 with TRBJ2-7, with a tentative D call TRBD1 (5 bases). Trimming shortened V by 5 bases and J by 2 bases, and 16 bases separated the two germline ends. From germline, CDR1 is MNHEY and CDR2 SVGAGI. This CDR3 has 15 amino acids. In DNA form, the CDR3 reads TGTGCCAGCAGTCCTGACAGCGCTGCAACCTACGAGCAGTACTTC. It yields the protein CASSPDSAATYEQYF.

The chain links TRBV12-3 or TRBV12-4 to TRBJ2-4; the match to TRBD2 covers 7 bases. The CDR3 has 13 amino acids. J gave up 10 bases and V 6 bases, and 9 bases lay outside the gene matches. The chain's CDR3 is CASSYLAAMIQYF. The DNA for the CDR3 is TGTGCCAGCAGCTACCTAGCGGCAATGATTCAGTACTTC.

The genes are TRBV5-1 and TRBJ2-2, with 7 bases fitting TRBD1. The trim removed 5 bases at V and 1 base at J, leaving 2 bases unmatched. Germline loops: CDR1 SGHRS, CDR2 YFSETQ. The CDR3 is made up of 14 amino acids. This chain's CDR3 is CASSHRGNTGELFF. CDR3 nucleotide sequence: TGCGCCAGCAGTCACAGGGGGAACACCGGGGAGCTGTTTTTT.